This T cell receptor beta chain is drawn from a study of brain T cells in children with intractable seizures. CDR1 and CDR2 (germline): PRHDT, FYEKMQ (reference sequence). This CDR3 is 15 amino acids long. With 0 bases clipped from V and 3 bases from J, the junction kept 4 bases outside the gene matches. TCRdb's table, derived via immunoSEQ multiplex PCR, lists solely in-frame clones and lacks some. The sample includes tens of thousands of clones, just over 90% of them seen just once. Study-wide findings and caveats: Pre- and post-surgery blood differed in depth, so pre-surgery absences may be undersampling.

As regards this clone: Its antigen remains unidentified.

This rearrangement joins TRBV13 to TRBJ2-7; 8 bases line up with TRBD1. The receptor was derived from a boy under two years old with tuberous sclerosis and intractable seizures. Sequences were derived from peripheral blood, sampled at surgery. This CDR3 is CASSLGRGRLYEQYF. CDR3 bases: TGTGCCAGCAGCTTAGGCAGGGGGCGCCTCTACGAGCAGTACTTC. Drawing the rest from reference TRBV13 and TRBJ2-7, the complete variable domain is AAGVIQSPRHLIKEKRETATLKCYPIPRHDTVYWYQQGPGQDPQFLISFYEKMQSDKGSIPDRFSAQQFSDYHSELNMSSLELGDSALYFCASSLGRGRLYEQYFGPGTRLTVT.